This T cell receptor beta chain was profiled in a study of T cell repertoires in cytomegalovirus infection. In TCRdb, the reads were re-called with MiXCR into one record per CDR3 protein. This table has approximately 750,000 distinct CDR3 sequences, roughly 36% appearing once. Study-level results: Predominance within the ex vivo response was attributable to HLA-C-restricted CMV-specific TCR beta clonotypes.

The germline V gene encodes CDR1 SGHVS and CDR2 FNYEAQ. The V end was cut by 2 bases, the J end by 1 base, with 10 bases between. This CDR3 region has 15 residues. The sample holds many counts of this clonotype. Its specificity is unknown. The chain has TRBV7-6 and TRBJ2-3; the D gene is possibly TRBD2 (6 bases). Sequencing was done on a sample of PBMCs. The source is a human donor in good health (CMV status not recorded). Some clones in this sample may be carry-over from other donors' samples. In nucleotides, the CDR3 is TGTGCCAGCAGCTTACGGGAGTTGGGCACAGATACGCAGTATTTT. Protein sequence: CASSLRELGTDTQYF.